The sequence of this T cell receptor beta chain was determined in a study of T-cell reconstitution after alpha-beta-depleted transplantation in children. Comments on this clonotype: What it recognizes is unknown.

Preparing the TCRbeta library involved the use of unique molecular identifiers. TCRdb re-derived calls from the PCR reads in MiXCR, one entry per CDR3 protein. The data hold 90,000 to 100,000 distinct CDR3 sequences, with under 25% observed a single time. Deletions cut 5 bases from V and 1 base from J, with 6 bases between. From germline, CDR1 is MNHEY and CDR2 SVGEGT. The CDR3 sequence is 14 residues long. Study-level points and caveats: TCRbeta diversity was high at day 60 in some patients (a result of surviving recipient T cells and thymic progenitors). Several hundred expanded graft clones reportedly supplied alpha-beta T cells about two months after transplant. T-cell counts and diversity were attributed mostly to newly produced T cells one year after transplant.

The sample in question was PBMCs, obtained before TCRalphabeta/CD19-depleted stem cell transplant. The receptor was isolated from a boy between 2 and 10 years old with acute lymphoblastic leukemia, due to receive a stem cell transplant. This chain uses TRBV6-2 or TRBV6-3 with TRBJ2-6; D gene ambiguous. DNA for the CDR3: TGTGCCAGCAGTCGAGCGTCTGGGGCCAACGTCCTGACTTTC. Residues: CASSRASGANVLTF.